This T cell receptor (beta chain) was identified in a study of blood T cells in healthy people across ages. Trimming removed 3 bases from V and 0 bases from J; junction bases left unmatched: 2. The CDR3 runs 14 residues. Germline V gene sequence: CDR1 DFQATT, CDR2 SNEGSKA (reference sequence). A sample-barcoded 5' primer and a J-beta primer mix were used in a second PCR of about 7 to 11 cycles. Every individual sample yielded 2.5 million or more paired-end reads (each containing CDR3). One entry per CDR3 protein, called by TCRdb with MiXCR from the 5' RACE reads. The table lists about 1,600,000 distinct CDR3 sequences, roughly 45% of them singletons. General observations from the study: Per-million-T-cell TCR beta diversity fell roughly linearly with age.

In each sample, at least 7 million PBMCs were isolated. As for this clonotype: Its specificity is unknown.

The source is a woman aged 18 to 35 in good health. This chain joins TRBV20-1 and TRBJ1-5; 7 bases align to TRBD1. The specimen was blood. CDR3 protein: CSARKGASNQPQHF. In DNA form, the CDR3 reads TGCAGTGCTAGGAAGGGGGCTAGCAATCAGCCCCAGCATTTT.